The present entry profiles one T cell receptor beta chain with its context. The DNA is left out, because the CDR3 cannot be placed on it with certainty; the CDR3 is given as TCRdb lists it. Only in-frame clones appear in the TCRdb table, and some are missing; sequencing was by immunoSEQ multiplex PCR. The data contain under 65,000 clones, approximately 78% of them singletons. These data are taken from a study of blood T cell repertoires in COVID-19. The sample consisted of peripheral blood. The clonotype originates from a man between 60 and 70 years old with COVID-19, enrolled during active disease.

This chain's CDR3 is CASSFAGGTSGESAKNIQYF. The V and J genes are TRBV12-1 and TRBJ2-4; the D call in the table, TRBD2, was not verified against the DNA. TRBV12-1 is a recognized pseudogene. Termini included, the CDR3 measures 20 amino acids.